This T cell receptor beta chain stems from a study of blood T cell repertoires in COVID-19. In the study overall: Samples taken during acute and convalescent COVID-19 were collected in the United States, Italy and Spain. T cells, B-cell-depleted T cells, or PBMCs provided the cDNA or gDNA that served as material.

The V gene's germline CDR1 is MNHEY and CDR2 SVGAGI. This CDR3 has 15 amino acids. The ends were cut back, 0 bases at V and 6 bases at J, with 9 bases in the middle. As handled by the study authors: Cell counts per sample came from amplifying reference gene primers. Data came from immunoSEQ multiplex PCR; TCRdb stores just in-frame clones and leaves some out. V, J and clone size reflect that table, while D and trimming were determined from the DNA. This table holds about 140,000 clones, 88% found once. Sequences were obtained from peripheral blood. This receptor was obtained from a man aged 45-65 years with active or convalescent COVID-19. The chain uses TRBV6-5 and TRBJ1-6; D might be TRBD1 (5 bases). CDR3 nucleotide sequence: TGTGCCAGCAGTTACTCCGGGGGTCCTAATTCACCCCTCCACTTT. Translating it yields CASSYSGGPNSPLHF.